One and the same sample provided the 10 T cell receptor beta chains below, sequenced in a study of blood T cell repertoires in COVID-19 (TCRdb year 2020). The library was produced with the immunoSEQ multiplex PCR assay. The source is immuneACCESS, and TCRdb retained only in-frame sequences with V and J called. Part of the clones is not carried over; for the studies checked, unresolved V genes explain less than half of this, and the remainder is unexplained. The table for this sample lists under 130,000 clones; 70% to 85% of them were counted only once. The top ten hold 20% to 25% of the sample. Sample: peripheral blood. The receptors were sampled from a man between 65 and 85 years old with active or convalescent COVID-19.

The rearrangement uses TRBV7-8 and TRBJ2-7; 9 positions agree with TRBD1. The CDR3 consists of 16 residues. CDR1 and CDR2 from the germline V gene are SGHVS and FQNEAQ. The V gene end was trimmed by 5 bases and the J gene end by 4 bases; junction bases not matched to a gene: 12. The CDR3 sequence is CASSQFRTGDRYEQYF. CDR3 DNA sequence: TGTGCCAGCAGCCAATTTCGGACAGGGGATAGGTACGAGCAGTACTTC.

V usage is TRBV28 and J usage is TRBJ1-6, with 10 bases that match TRBD1. With 4 bases clipped from V and 7 bases from J, the junction kept 7 bases outside the gene matches. The CDR3 is made up of 16 amino acids. CDR1 and CDR2 (germline): MDHEN, SYDVKM. CDR3 region: CASSSSRQGANSPLHF. The CDR3, as DNA: TGTGCCAGCAGTTCCTCCCGACAGGGGGCGAATTCACCCCTCCACTTT.

This clone was detected only once. The chain has TRBV15 and TRBJ1-4; 8 bases line up with TRBD1. V was clipped by 3 bases and J by 6 bases; unmatched bases: 6. Germline CDR1 and CDR2: LNHNV and YYDKDF (reference sequence). The CDR3 extends over 15 amino acids. The CDR3 sequence is CATSSSGTGDEKLFF. In nucleotides, the CDR3 is TGTGCCACCAGCAGCTCCGGGACAGGTGATGAAAAACTGTTTTTT.

This clone is a singleton in its sample. The chain recombines TRBV9 with TRBJ2-7; D gene uncertain. CDR3 length: 14 amino acids. V was cut by 0 bases and J by 4 bases, with 11 bases left in between. Germline CDR1 SGDLS, CDR2 YYNGEE. CDR3 loop: CASSVAVTSYEQYF. The CDR3 DNA sequence: TGTGCCAGCAGCGTAGCAGTGACATCTTACGAGCAGTACTTC.

The rearrangement uses TRBV10-3 and TRBJ2-5, with 14 bases that match TRBD2. The CDR3 totals 17 residues. The V gene's germline CDR1 is ENHRY and CDR2 SYGVKD. The V gene end was trimmed by 3 bases and the J gene end by 5 bases; junction bases not matched to a gene: 8. CDR3 DNA sequence: TGTGCCATCAGTGAACCCGGGACTAGCGGGAGCTGGGAGACCCAGTACTTC. The encoded protein is CAISEPGTSGSWETQYF.

The chain combines TRBV19 with TRBJ2-3, with D uncertain. The V gene's germline CDR1 is LNHDA and CDR2 SQIVND (reference sequence). The ends were cut back, 7 bases at V and 0 bases at J, with 11 bases in the middle. The CDR3 totals 14 residues. The CDR3 protein is CASNGDWSTDTQYF. In DNA, the CDR3 is TGTGCCAGTAACGGAGACTGGAGCACAGATACGCAGTATTTT.

The rearrangement links TRBV2 to TRBJ1-5; D is perhaps TRBD1 (6 bases). Germline V gene data show CDR1 as SNHLY and CDR2 as FYNNEI. This CDR3 is built from 14 residues. V shed 5 bases and J shed 7 bases, with 15 bases lying between them. CDR3: CASSTQTGRQPQHF. In DNA form, the CDR3 reads TGTGCCAGCAGTACACAAACAGGGAGACAGCCCCAGCATTTT. The full variable domain, completed using reference TRBV2 and TRBJ1-5, is EPEVTQTPSHQVTQMGQEVILRCVPISNHLYFYWYRQILGQKVEFLVSFYNNEISEKSEIFDDQFSVERPDGSNFTLKIRSTKLEDSAMYFCASSTQTGRQPQHFGDGTRLSIL.

The genes are TRBV5-5 and TRBJ2-1; unclear D gene. CDR3 length equals 12 residues. The germline V gene encodes CDR1 SGHKS and CDR2 YYEKEE (reference sequence). The V end lost 5 bases, the J end lost 3 bases, and 6 bases lay between the germline ends. CDR3 region: CASSSNYNEQFF. DNA of the CDR3: TGTGCCAGCAGTTCAAACTACAATGAGCAGTTCTTC.

V gene TRBV19 combines with J gene TRBJ2-5; 9 bases fit TRBD1. V dropped 4 bases and J dropped 5; count of bases not matched to a gene: 8. This CDR3 region has 15 residues. The germline CDR1 and CDR2 sequences are LNHDA and SQIVND (reference sequence). CDR3 amino acids: CASSRAGTGTETQYF. In DNA, the CDR3 is TGTGCCAGTAGTAGAGCCGGGACAGGGACCGAGACCCAGTACTTC.

The chain employs TRBV5-1 and TRBJ2-3; 7 nucleotides agree with TRBD2. There are 16 residues in the CDR3. V gave up 2 bases and J gave up 0 bases; unmatched junction bases: 6. CDR1 is SGHRS, CDR2 YFSETQ, per germline. This CDR3 is CASSFGRGTSTDTQYF. DNA of the CDR3: TGCGCCAGCAGCTTCGGGCGGGGGACTAGCACAGATACGCAGTATTTT. The whole variable domain, remainder taken from reference TRBV5-1 and TRBJ2-3, is KAGVTQTPRYLIKTRGQQVTLSCSPISGHRSVSWYQQTPGQGLQFLFEYFSETQRNKGNFPGRFSGRQFSNSRSEMNVSTLELGDSALYLCASSFGRGTSTDTQYFGPGTRLTVL.